What follows is one T cell receptor (beta chain) and its context. V was clipped by 7 bases and J by 4 bases; unmatched bases: 9. From germline, CDR1 is MGHRA and CDR2 YSYEKL. The CDR3 is made up of 14 amino acids. The source of the sample is a study of technical replicates of blood from several donors. Sequenced by immunoSEQ multiplex PCR; TCRdb stores in-frame clones only, minus some. The sample contains 70,000 to 80,000 clones, about nine tenths of which appear only once. The genes are TRBV4-1 and TRBJ2-7; 8 positions match TRBD2. The receptor comes from a human donor in good health. The specimen sequenced was T cells isolated from PBMCs. The CDR3 DNA reads as TGCGCCAGCACCCAGGGAGCGGGAGAGTACGAGCAGTACTTC. Encoded protein: CASTQGAGEYEQYF.